This is a list of T cell receptor beta chains from one sample in a study of siplizumab effects on memory and regulatory T cells. Only in-frame clones appear in the TCRdb table, and some are missing; sequencing was by immunoSEQ multiplex PCR. The table lists 99,000 or so clones, 90% to 95% of them singletons. The sample taken for sequencing was CD4+ T cells sorted from blood. The source is a human donor in good health. The CDR3 runs from the conserved cysteine through the conserved F or W. The D gene is left open where the match is weak. A row's size may be missing; if present it is once, few, many or a size class.

D gene: TRBD1; J gene: TRBJ1-2; V gene: TRBV18; clone size: -; CDR3 DNA: TGTGCCAGCTCACCTACAGGGGGTAACTATGGCTACACCTTC; CDR3 protein: CASSPTGGNYGYTF
D gene: TRBD2; J gene: TRBJ2-2; V gene: TRBV4-1; clone size: -; CDR3 DNA: TGCGCCAGCAGCCACAGAAGAATACTAGCGGGGGGAAGCACCGGGGAGCTGTTTTTT; CDR3 protein: CASSHRRILAGGSTGELFF
D gene: -; J gene: TRBJ2-7; V gene: TRBV14; clone size: -; CDR3 DNA: TGTGCCAGCAGCCAGACAGCCTACGAGCAGTACTTC; CDR3 protein: CASSQTAYEQYF
D gene: -; J gene: TRBJ1-5; V gene: TRBV27; clone size: once; CDR3 DNA: TGTGCCAGCAGTTTAACAGGGTTGGGATGGCCCCAGCATTTT; CDR3 protein: CASSLTGLGWPQHF
D gene: TRBD1; J gene: TRBJ1-1; V gene: TRBV6-5; clone size: -; CDR3 DNA: TGTGCCAGCAGTTACGGGACAGGGGGCTCTGAAGCTTTCTTT; CDR3 protein: CASSYGTGGSEAFF
D gene: -; J gene: TRBJ2-3; V gene: TRBV6-5; clone size: -; CDR3 DNA: TGTGCCAGCAGTTACTCGATCGGAGACATCAGAGATACGCAGTATTTT; CDR3 protein: CASSYSIGDIRDTQYF
D gene: -; J gene: TRBJ2-3; V gene: TRBV7-8; clone size: -; CDR3 DNA: TGTGCCAGCAGCTTAGCGATGCGGGGTCAAGATACGCAGTATTTT; CDR3 protein: CASSLAMRGQDTQYF
D gene: -; J gene: TRBJ1-2; V gene: TRBV25-1; clone size: -; CDR3 DNA: TGTGCCAGCAGTGATTACACGGCTGGCGGCTACACCTTC; CDR3 protein: CASSDYTAGGYTF
D gene: -; J gene: TRBJ2-1; V gene: TRBV7-2; clone size: -; CDR3 DNA: TGTGCCAGCCAGCGTACCACTTACAATGAGCAGTTCTTC; CDR3 protein: CASQRTTYNEQFF
D gene: -; J gene: TRBJ1-5; V gene: TRBV19; clone size: once; CDR3 DNA: TGTGCCACTCAAGCAAGGGGGGGACGATGGAATCAGCCCCAGCATTTT; CDR3 protein: CATQARGGRWNQPQHF
D gene: -; J gene: TRBJ2-1; V gene: TRBV20-1; clone size: -; CDR3 DNA: TGCAGTGCTAGTCTCTTTTGGGAGCAGTTCTTC; CDR3 protein: CSASLFWEQFF
D gene: TRBD1; J gene: TRBJ2-3; V gene: TRBV6-4; clone size: -; CDR3 DNA: TGTGCCAGCAGTGGACAGGGTTCAGATACGCAGTATTTT; CDR3 protein: CASSGQGSDTQYF
D gene: -; J gene: TRBJ2-2; V gene: TRBV21-1; clone size: -; CDR3 DNA: TGTGCCAGCAGCAAAGTGGTTGAGTACACCGGGGAGCTGTTTTTT; CDR3 protein: CASSKVVEYTGELFF
D gene: -; J gene: TRBJ2-2; V gene: TRBV19; clone size: once; CDR3 DNA: TGTGCCAGTAGTATAACCCAGGCAGCGAACACCGGGGAGCTGTTTTTT; CDR3 protein: CASSITQAANTGELFF
D gene: -; J gene: TRBJ2-4; V gene: TRBV6-5; clone size: -; CDR3 DNA: TGTGCCAGCAGTTCATCCCTAGCCAAAAACATTCAGTACTTC; CDR3 protein: CASSSSLAKNIQYF
D gene: -; J gene: TRBJ2-7; V gene: TRBV7-2; clone size: -; CDR3 DNA: TGTGCCAGCAGCTTACCCAGCTCCTACGAGCAGTACTTC; CDR3 protein: CASSLPSSYEQYF
D gene: TRBD1; J gene: TRBJ1-5; V gene: TRBV2; clone size: -; CDR3 DNA: TGTGCCAGCCACAGGGGAGCGGATCAGCCCCAGCATTTT; CDR3 protein: CASHRGADQPQHF
D gene: TRBD1; J gene: TRBJ1-2; V gene: TRBV27; clone size: -; CDR3 DNA: TGTGCCAGCAGCCAGGGACAGGGCAACTATGGCTACACCTTC; CDR3 protein: CASSQGQGNYGYTF
D gene: -; J gene: TRBJ2-5; V gene: TRBV11-2; clone size: -; CDR3 DNA: TGTGCCAGCAGCTTCGGGGCGCAAGAGACCCAGTACTTC; CDR3 protein: CASSFGAQETQYF
D gene: TRBD2; J gene: TRBJ2-7; V gene: TRBV29-1; clone size: -; CDR3 DNA: TGCAGCGTTCGGACTAGCGGGAGTTACGAGCAGTACTTC; CDR3 protein: CSVRTSGSYEQYF
D gene: -; J gene: TRBJ2-5; V gene: TRBV5-1; clone size: -; CDR3 DNA: TGCGCCAGCAGCTTTTTTGTGCAAGAGACCCAGTACTTC; CDR3 protein: CASSFFVQETQYF
D gene: TRBD2; J gene: TRBJ2-5; V gene: TRBV15; clone size: -; CDR3 DNA: TGTGCCACCAGCAGAGTGGTTAGCGGGGGGGCAGAGACCCAGTACTTC; CDR3 protein: CATSRVVSGGAETQYF
D gene: -; J gene: TRBJ2-2; V gene: TRBV5-1; clone size: -; CDR3 DNA: TGCGCCAGCAGCTTGGTTCGGGGGGCAAACACCGGGGAGCTGTTTTTT; CDR3 protein: CASSLVRGANTGELFF
D gene: -; J gene: TRBJ1-2; V gene: TRBV2; clone size: -; CDR3 DNA: TGTGCCAGCAGTGCGGGTTATGGCTACACCTTC; CDR3 protein: CASSAGYGYTF
D gene: -; J gene: TRBJ2-1; V gene: TRBV6-1; clone size: once; CDR3 DNA: TGTGCCAGCAGTGAAGTGTTCTACAATGAGCAGTTCTTC; CDR3 protein: CASSEVFYNEQFF
D gene: TRBD1; J gene: TRBJ1-1; V gene: TRBV6-5; clone size: -; CDR3 DNA: TGTGCCAGCCCCAGGGGGTTCACTGAAGCTTTCTTT; CDR3 protein: CASPRGFTEAFF
D gene: -; J gene: TRBJ2-5; V gene: TRBV2; clone size: -; CDR3 DNA: TGTGCCAGCCGTACCGGCGAGACCCAGTACTTC; CDR3 protein: CASRTGETQYF
D gene: TRBD1; J gene: TRBJ1-5; V gene: TRBV6-5; clone size: once; CDR3 DNA: TGTGCCAGCAGCACGACAGGGGTGGATCAGCCCCAGCATTTT; CDR3 protein: CASSTTGVDQPQHF
D gene: -; J gene: TRBJ2-5; V gene: TRBV7-8; clone size: once; CDR3 DNA: TGTGCCAGCAGCACCGACCCCCTGATCTCCTGGGTTGGGGGCCGCGGAAAGACCCAGTACTTC; CDR3 protein: CASSTDPLISWVGGRGKTQYF
D gene: -; J gene: TRBJ2-1; V gene: TRBV2; clone size: -; CDR3 DNA: TGTGCCAGCACCCACGAGGTCCTCCGCTCCTACAATGAGCAGTTCTTC; CDR3 protein: CASTHEVLRSYNEQFF
D gene: -; J gene: TRBJ2-7; V gene: TRBV7-8; clone size: -; CDR3 DNA: TGTGCCAGCAGCTTCGGCAGCAGAATTGAGTCCTACGAGCAGTACTTC; CDR3 protein: CASSFGSRIESYEQYF
D gene: TRBD1; J gene: TRBJ1-1; V gene: TRBV30; clone size: -; CDR3 DNA: TGTGCCTGGATAGGGGGCTTTGGGCGGAACACTGAAGCTTTCTTT; CDR3 protein: CAWIGGFGRNTEAFF
D gene: -; J gene: TRBJ1-6; V gene: TRBV30; clone size: -; CDR3 DNA: TGTGCCTGGAGCGCCGGCCGCGATAATTCACCCCTCCACTTT; CDR3 protein: CAWSAGRDNSPLHF
D gene: TRBD1; J gene: TRBJ1-1; V gene: TRBV5-1; clone size: -; CDR3 DNA: TGCGCCAGCAGCTTACAGGGGGTCGGTACTGAAGCTTTCTTT; CDR3 protein: CASSLQGVGTEAFF
D gene: -; J gene: TRBJ2-1; V gene: TRBV5-6; clone size: -; CDR3 DNA: TGTGCCAGCAGCTTCTCTCCGCCACGGGGAAATGAGCAGTTCTTC; CDR3 protein: CASSFSPPRGNEQFF
D gene: -; J gene: TRBJ2-3; V gene: TRBV30; clone size: -; CDR3 DNA: TGTGCCTGGAGTGTACTTGACCATACGCAGTATTTT; CDR3 protein: CAWSVLDHTQYF
D gene: -; J gene: TRBJ1-1; V gene: TRBV6-5; clone size: -; CDR3 DNA: TGTGCCAGCAGTTCTTGGACGCCGAACACTGAAGCTTTCTTT; CDR3 protein: CASSSWTPNTEAFF
D gene: -; J gene: TRBJ1-5; V gene: TRBV2; clone size: -; CDR3 DNA: TGTGCCAGCAGTGATTTGAGGGCGGGCAATCAGCCCCAGCATTTT; CDR3 protein: CASSDLRAGNQPQHF
D gene: -; J gene: TRBJ2-7; V gene: TRBV7-9; clone size: -; CDR3 DNA: TGTGCCAGCAGCCCCGGGAGCGCTGTGAGCTCCTACGAGCAGTACTTC; CDR3 protein: CASSPGSAVSSYEQYF